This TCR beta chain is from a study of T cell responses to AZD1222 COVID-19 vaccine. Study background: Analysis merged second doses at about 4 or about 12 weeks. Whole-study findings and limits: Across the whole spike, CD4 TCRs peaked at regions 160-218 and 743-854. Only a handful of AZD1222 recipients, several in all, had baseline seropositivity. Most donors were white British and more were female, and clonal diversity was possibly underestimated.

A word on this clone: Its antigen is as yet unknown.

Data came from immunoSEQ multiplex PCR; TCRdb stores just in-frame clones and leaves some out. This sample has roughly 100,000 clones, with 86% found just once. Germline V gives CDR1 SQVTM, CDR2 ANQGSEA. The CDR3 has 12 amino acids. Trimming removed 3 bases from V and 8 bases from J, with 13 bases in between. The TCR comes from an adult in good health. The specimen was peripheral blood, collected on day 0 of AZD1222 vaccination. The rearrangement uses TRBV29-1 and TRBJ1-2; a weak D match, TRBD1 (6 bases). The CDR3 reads CSVDSGGGGYTF. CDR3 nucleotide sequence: TGCAGCGTTGATTCGGGGGGCGGAGGCTACACCTTC.